Listed below are T cell receptor beta chains from one sample, sequenced in a study of radiotherapy plus CTLA-4 blockade in lung cancer. Only in-frame clones appear in the TCRdb table, and some are missing; sequencing was by immunoSEQ multiplex PCR. The sample has under 95,000 clones, less than 85% seen once. The starting material was peripheral blood, obtained from a patient treated with radiotherapy plus ipilimumab. The receptors were gathered from a human donor with non-small cell lung cancer who had stable disease on radiotherapy plus ipilimumab. Both conserved end residues are part of each CDR3. Each record gives: V gene, J gene, CDR3 protein.

V: TRBV5-1; J: TRBJ2-1; CDR3: CASSLSGVEQFF
V: TRBV10-1; J: TRBJ2-1; CDR3: CASRDVGVWYNEQFF
V: TRBV6-5; J: TRBJ1-2; CDR3: CASSFGGQGANGYTF
V: TRBV4-2; J: TRBJ1-4; CDR3: CASSQGPGPGEWEKLFF
V: TRBV4-2; J: TRBJ2-2; CDR3: CASSQDQGSRLHTGELFF
V: TRBV5-1; J: TRBJ2-3; CDR3: CASSLALAGSKDTQYF
V: TRBV29-1; J: TRBJ2-3; CDR3: CSVRSGLSTDTQYF
V: TRBV25-1; J: TRBJ1-4; CDR3: CASSEWTGVAEKLFF
V: TRBV7-9; J: TRBJ1-6; CDR3: CASSSTGSYSPLHF
V: TRBV25-1; J: TRBJ1-5; CDR3: CASSGGTGNQPQHF
V: TRBV7-2; J: TRBJ1-5; CDR3: CASSFEPRGQPQHF
V: TRBV4-2; J: TRBJ2-2; CDR3: CASSRRSSGGTGELFF
V: TRBV9; J: TRBJ2-3; CDR3: CASSVGRRTSGSSTDTQYF
V: TRBV6-1; J: TRBJ2-4; CDR3: CASTDRGRKNIQYF
V: TRBV6-6; J: TRBJ1-2; CDR3: CASSSREFSFYGYTF
V: TRBV5-4; J: TRBJ2-3; CDR3: CASSAGERATDTQYF
V: TRBV7-2; J: TRBJ2-3; CDR3: CASSTGSGDTQYF
V: TRBV9; J: TRBJ2-7; CDR3: CASSLGTISSYEQYF
V: TRBV6-5; J: TRBJ2-7; CDR3: CASSYPRGSHYEQYF
V: TRBV5-1; J: TRBJ2-5; CDR3: CASSWRGAGETQYF
V: TRBV7-2; J: TRBJ1-1; CDR3: CASSLGAGMNTEAFF
V: TRBV9; J: TRBJ1-2; CDR3: CASSRRLPKDGYTF
V: TRBV2; J: TRBJ1-1; CDR3: CASSEGTGTMNTEAFF
V: TRBV5-1; J: TRBJ1-3; CDR3: CASSPKGGGNTIYF
V: TRBV5-1; J: TRBJ1-3; CDR3: CASSPGAEGNTIYF